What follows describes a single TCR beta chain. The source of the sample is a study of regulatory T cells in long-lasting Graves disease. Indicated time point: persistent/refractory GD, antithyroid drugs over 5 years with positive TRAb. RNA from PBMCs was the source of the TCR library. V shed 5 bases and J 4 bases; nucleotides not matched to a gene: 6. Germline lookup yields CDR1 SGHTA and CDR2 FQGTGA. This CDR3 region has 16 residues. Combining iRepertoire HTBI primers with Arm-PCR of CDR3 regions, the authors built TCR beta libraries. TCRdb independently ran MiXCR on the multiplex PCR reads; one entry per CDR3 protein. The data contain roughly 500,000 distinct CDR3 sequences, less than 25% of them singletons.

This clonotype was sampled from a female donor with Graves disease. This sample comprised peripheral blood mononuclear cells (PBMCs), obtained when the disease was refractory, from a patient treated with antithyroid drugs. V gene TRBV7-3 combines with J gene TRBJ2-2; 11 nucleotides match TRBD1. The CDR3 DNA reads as TGTGCCAGCAGCCTCTGGACAGGGGGCGTCACCGGGGAGCTGTTTTTT. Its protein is CASSLWTGGVTGELFF. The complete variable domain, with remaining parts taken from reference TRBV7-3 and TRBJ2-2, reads GAGVSQTPSNKVTEKGKYVELRCDPISGHTALYWYRQSLGQGPEFLIYFQGTGAADDSGLPNDRFFAVRPEGSVSTLKIQRTERGDSAVYLCASSLWTGGVTGELFFGEGSRLTVL.